The entry below gives a single TCR beta chain sequence along with its context. This clone was counted a single time. The clone's antigen remains unknown. Base-call qualities are not available, and no considerably larger clone is one nucleotide away. The sample comes from a study of blood T cell repertoires in COVID-19 (dated by TCRdb to 2019 to 2021). Turning to the overall study: Samples covering the acute and convalescent phases of COVID-19 were provided by collaborators in the United States, Italy and Spain. The material from the prospective study consisted of cDNA or gDNA derived from T cells, B-cell-depleted T cells, or PBMCs. Deeply sampled blood TCRbeta repertoires from subjects exposed to, actively infected with, or recovered from COVID-19 were included in the dataset. A freely available public database, intended as a resource for researchers studying the immune response to SARS-CoV-2, is where the repertoires were released. Samples were obtained from the ongoing ImmuneRACE study (first 160 participants) and from over 1,000 subjects provided by 6 global collaborators. Nearly every sample came with metadata listing a de-identified subject ID, COVID-19 status, age in years and sex. Where available, HLA class I and class II types were taken from metadata supplied by the sample provider and were not determined by assay-based typing.

CDR1 SEHNR and CDR2 FQNEAQ are derived from the germline V gene (reference sequence). V is reduced by 3 bases and J by 6 bases, leaving a spacing of 8 bases between them. The CDR3 goes from the cysteine to the phenylalanine over 13 residues. CDR3 DNA only is kept here, 39 bases in frame from base 1. Paper-wide results and their limitations: How much clinical and demographic metadata was included differed by source and by participant, and the metadata was provided uncurated.

TCRbeta CDR3 regions were amplified from genomic DNA by means of the immunoSEQ Assay, a bias-controlled multiplex PCR. Regarding the original processing steps: The number of nucleated cells in each sample was estimated by amplification of reference gene primers within the assay. To quantify the absolute abundance of each unique TCRbeta CDR3 rearrangement, sequence reads were collapsed and filtered. For each sample, productive Simpson clonality was calculated by taking the square root of Simpson's diversity index across productive rearrangements. TCRdb provides this immuneACCESS table in a form limited to in-frame rearrangements. Some clones are lacking; in checked studies, under half of them reflect an unresolved V gene, and why the rest are absent is not known. Clone size and the V and J calls come from that table; the DNA yielded D and trimming. The table for this sample lists approximately 240,000 clones; 70% to 90% of them were counted only once. The top ten clonotypes cover about 4% of the sample.

Whole blood was collected in K2EDTA tubes by collaborating institutions according to the institutions' own protocols. For TCRbeta analysis, collaborator samples were shipped as frozen whole blood, as isolated PBMCs, or as DNA extracted from either sample type. The V and J genes are TRBV7-9 and TRBJ2-2, and possibly TRBD2, on 5 matching bases. The source of this sequence is a man aged 50 or older with acute or convalescent COVID-19. What was sequenced was peripheral blood. The bases are TGTGCCAGCAGCTTGGGAGTTCCCGGGGAGCTGTTTTTT. Its coded protein is CASSLGVPGELFF.